One sample yielded the 10 T cell receptor beta chains listed below, sequenced in a study of blood T cells in healthy people across ages. The authors ran a second PCR of about 6 to 11 cycles using a sample-barcoded 5' primer and a J-beta primer mix. TCRdb itself ran the 5' RACE reads through MiXCR, one entry per CDR3 protein. The sample holds about 670,000 distinct CDR3 sequences, roughly 41% seen once. Sequenced: blood. The receptors come from a man at least 80 years old in good health.

The chain couples TRBV20-1 to TRBJ2-1; possible D gene TRBD2, 5 bases. CDR1 and CDR2 (germline): DFQATT, SNEGSKA (reference sequence). The CDR3 has 13 residues. The germline V and J ends were trimmed by 6 bases and 8 bases, with 17 bases remaining between them. The CDR3: CSAERELDDEQFF. CDR3 coding DNA: TGCAGTGCGGAGAGGGAACTAGATGATGAGCAGTTCTTC.

The chain joins TRBV5-1 to TRBJ2-5; the match to TRBD2 covers 14 bases. V lost 0 bases to trimming and J lost 2 bases; unmatched junction nucleotides: 3. The CDR3 extends over 17 amino acids. Germline V CDR1 and CDR2: SGHRS, YFSETQ. The CDR3 nucleotides read TGCGCCAGCAGCTTGGGGGGACTAGCGGGGGATCAAGAGACCCAGTACTTC. Its protein is CASSLGGLAGDQETQYF.

J is TRBJ2-5 and V is TRBV4-1; D is perhaps TRBD1 or TRBD2 (6 bases each). The CDR3 covers 16 residues. The ends were cut back, 3 bases at V and 4 bases at J, with 18 bases in the middle. The V gene's germline CDR1 is MGHRA and CDR2 YSYEKL. CDR3 nucleotide sequence: TGCGCCAGCAGCCAGGGGGCGGGACCAAGACGAGAGACCCAGTACTTC. This sequence encodes CASSQGAGPRRETQYF.

There are many counts of this clonotype. The V call is TRBV29-1, the J call TRBJ2-7; TRBD2 matches 10 bases. This CDR3 contains 13 residues. The germline gives CDR1 SQVTM, CDR2 ANQGSEA. Losses at the gene ends were 4 bases for V and 6 bases for J; bases not matched to a gene: 6. CDR3 sequence: CSVGTSGYLEQYF. The CDR3 DNA is TGCAGCGTTGGGACTAGCGGATACCTCGAGCAGTACTTC.

CDR3 DNA sequence: TGTGCCAGCACCCTGGGAGGGCCTTCGGTTGAGCAGTACTTC. It yields the protein CASTLGGPSVEQYF. This chain joins TRBV6-2 or TRBV6-3 and TRBJ2-7; TRBD2 matches at 7 bases. The CDR3 is 14 amino acids. In germline, CDR1 is MNHEY, CDR2 SVGEGT. Trimming removed 7 bases from V and 7 bases from J; junction bases left unmatched: 13.

The chain carries TRBV12-3 or TRBV12-4 and TRBJ2-1, with TRBD1 matching over 7 bases. The last part of the DNA fits TRBJ2-7 better; the J call may be wrong. CDR3 length equals 13 residues. As DNA, the CDR3 is TGTGCCAGCAGTATTGGGACAGACAATGAGCAGTACTTC. Protein product: CASSIGTDNEQYF.

This clonotype was seen a handful of times. The V call is TRBV5-6, the J call TRBJ1-2, with D unresolved. V was cut by 0 bases and J by 0 bases, with 12 bases left in between. CDR3 size: 16 residues. Germline CDR1 reads SGHDT; CDR2 reads YYEEEE. Here the CDR3 DNA reads TGTGCCAGCAGCTTGGAACTAGGCTCGTCTAACTATGGCTACACCTTC. It translates to CASSLELGSSNYGYTF.

This chain connects TRBV15 to TRBJ2-3; D remains ambiguous. Germline V gene lookup returns CDR1 LNHNV and CDR2 YYDKDF (reference sequence). The length of the CDR3 is 12 residues. V was clipped by 7 bases and J by 2 bases, with 7 bases between them. CDR3 DNA sequence: TGTGCCACCAATAGAGACACAGATACGCAGTATTTT. It translates to CATNRDTDTQYF.

Details on this clonotype: The junction departs from the called germline gene at one end, perhaps through a read error. V usage is TRBV12-3 or TRBV12-4 and J usage is TRBJ2-3; unclear D gene. This CDR3 is built from 14 residues. The CDR3 loop reads CASSLASRTDAQYF. The CDR3 DNA is TGTGCCAGCAGTTTAGCCAGCCGCACAGATGCGCAGTATTTT.

V usage is TRBV9 and J usage is TRBJ2-1; 10 nucleotides agree with TRBD1. The germline gives CDR1 SGDLS, CDR2 YYNGEE. The trim removed 0 bases at V and 10 bases at J, leaving 10 bases unmatched. The CDR3 is made up of 16 amino acids. CDR3 nucleotide sequence: TGTGCCAGCAGCGTAGCTTCGGGGACAGGGGCTCACGAGCAGTTCTTC. Protein sequence: CASSVASGTGAHEQFF.